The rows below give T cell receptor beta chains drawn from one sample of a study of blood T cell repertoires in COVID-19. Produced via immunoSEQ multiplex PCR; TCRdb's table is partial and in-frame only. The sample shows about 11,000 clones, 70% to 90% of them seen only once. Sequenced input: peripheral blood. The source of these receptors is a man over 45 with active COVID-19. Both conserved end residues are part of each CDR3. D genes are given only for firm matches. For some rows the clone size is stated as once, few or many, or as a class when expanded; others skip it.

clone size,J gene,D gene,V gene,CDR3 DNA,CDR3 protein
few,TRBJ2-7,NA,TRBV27,TGTGCCAGCAGTTTCACAGCAGCCTACGAGCAGTACTTC,CASSFTAAYEQYF
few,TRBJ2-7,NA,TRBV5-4,TGTGCCAGCAGTTTTGGCGGCCTCTCCTACGAGCAGTACTTC,CASSFGGLSYEQYF
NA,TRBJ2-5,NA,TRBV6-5,TGTGCCAGCACCGGGTTACGGGAGACCCAGTACTTC,CASTGLRETQYF
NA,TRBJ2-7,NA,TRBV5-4,TGTGCCAGCAGCTTATCCCCGGGAGATGCCTCCTACGAGCAGTACTTC,CASSLSPGDASYEQYF
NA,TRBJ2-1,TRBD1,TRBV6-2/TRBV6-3,TGTGCCAGCAGTTACCCCCTCCCGGGACAGGGGAGCTCCTACAATGAGCAGTTCTTC,CASSYPLPGQGSSYNEQFF
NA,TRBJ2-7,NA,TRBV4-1,TGCGCCAGCAGCCAAGTTCTAGCCACCTACGAGCAGTACTTC,CASSQVLATYEQYF
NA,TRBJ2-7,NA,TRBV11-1,TGTGCCAGCAGCTTAGAAGAACAGGGTACCGAGCAGTACTTC,CASSLEEQGTEQYF
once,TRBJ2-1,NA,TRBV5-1,TGCGCCAGCAGCTTGGTGTCTAGCTCGGACAATGAGCAGTTCTTC,CASSLVSSSDNEQFF
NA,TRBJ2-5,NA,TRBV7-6,TGTGCCAGCAGCCCCCGCCCAGGGTACCAAGAGACCCAGTACTTC,CASSPRPGYQETQYF
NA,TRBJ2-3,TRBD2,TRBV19,TGTGCCAGTAGTAGAATGGCTAGCGGCCGCACAGATACGCAGTATTTT,CASSRMASGRTDTQYF
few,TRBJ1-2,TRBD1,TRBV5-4,TGTGCCAGCAGCTTAGACAGGGCCGGGGGCTACACCTTC,CASSLDRAGGYTF
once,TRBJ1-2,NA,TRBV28,TGTGCCAGCACCGCCGACAGGAGCAACTATGGCTACACCTTC,CASTADRSNYGYTF
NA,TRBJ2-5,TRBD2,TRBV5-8,TGTGCCAGCATCCAAGTTAGTGGGGGGGAAGAGACCCAGTACTTC,CASIQVSGGEETQYF
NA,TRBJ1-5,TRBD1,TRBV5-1,TGCGCCAGCAGCATTGGACAGGGTGGTCAGCCCCAGCATTTT,CASSIGQGGQPQHF
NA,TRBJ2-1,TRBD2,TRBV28,TGTGCCAGCAGTTTATTCAGGACTAGCGGATACAATGAGCAGTTCTTC,CASSLFRTSGYNEQFF
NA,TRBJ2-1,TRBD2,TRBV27,TGTGCCAGCAGTCCTACTAGCGAGGCTGAGCAGTTCTTC,CASSPTSEAEQFF
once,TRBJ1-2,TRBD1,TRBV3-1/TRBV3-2,TGTGCCAGCAGCCAATCCGGGACAGGGGATGGCTACACCTTC,CASSQSGTGDGYTF
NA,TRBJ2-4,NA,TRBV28,TGTGCCAGCAGTTTAGTCAGATTAGCCAAAAACATTCAGTACTTC,CASSLVRLAKNIQYF
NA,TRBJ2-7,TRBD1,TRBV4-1,TGCGCCAGCAGCCAAGCCCCCGGACAGGATTTAGAGCAGTACTTC,CASSQAPGQDLEQYF
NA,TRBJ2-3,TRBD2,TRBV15,TGTGCCACCAGCCGTTTAGCGGGAGCCGGAGATACGCAGTATTTT,CATSRLAGAGDTQYF
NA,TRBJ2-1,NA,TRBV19,TGTGCCAGTAGTACCAGCTCCTACAATGAGCAGTTCTTC,CASSTSSYNEQFF
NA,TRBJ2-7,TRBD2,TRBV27,TGTGCCAGCAGTTTGTTAGCGGGGGACTCCTACGAGCAGTACTTC,CASSLLAGDSYEQYF
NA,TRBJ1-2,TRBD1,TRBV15,TGTGCCACCAGCTACGGACAGGACGATGGCTACACCTTC,CATSYGQDDGYTF
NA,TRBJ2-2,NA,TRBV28,TGTGCCAGCAGTTTCTCTAGCTTGAACACCGGGGAGCTGTTTTTT,CASSFSSLNTGELFF
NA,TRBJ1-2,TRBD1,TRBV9,TGTGCCAGCAGCGTGGGACAGAGCCGGGGGCTTGATGGCTACACCTTC,CASSVGQSRGLDGYTF
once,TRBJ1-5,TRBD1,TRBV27,TGTGCCAGCAGTTTGACAGGGGCCCGCAATCAGCCCCAGCATTTT,CASSLTGARNQPQHF
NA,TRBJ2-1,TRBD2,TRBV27,TGTGCCAGCAGTTTTGGGGACTATCGCGAAAATGAGCAGTTCTTC,CASSFGDYRENEQFF
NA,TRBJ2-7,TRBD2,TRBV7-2,TGTGCCAGCAGCTCCCGAGGACTAGCGGGAGTCTACGAGCAGTACTTC,CASSSRGLAGVYEQYF
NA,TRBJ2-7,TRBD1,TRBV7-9,TGTGCCAGCAGTTCTGCCGGGACAGGGAGCTCCTACGAGCAGTACTTC,CASSSAGTGSSYEQYF
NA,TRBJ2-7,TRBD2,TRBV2,TGTGCCAGCAAAATGGCTAGCGGTACCTACGAGCAGTACTTC,CASKMASGTYEQYF
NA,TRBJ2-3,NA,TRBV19,TGTGCCAGTAGTGAGCCCAGGGATACGCAGTATTTT,CASSEPRDTQYF
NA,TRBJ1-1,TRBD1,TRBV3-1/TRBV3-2,TGTGCCAGCAGCCATGACCAGGGGGCGGCTGAAGCTTTCTTT,CASSHDQGAAEAFF
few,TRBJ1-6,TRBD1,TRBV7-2,TGTGCCAGCAGCGTGGGACAGGGGGCGATGAATTCACCCCTCCACTTT,CASSVGQGAMNSPLHF
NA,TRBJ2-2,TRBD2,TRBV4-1,TGCGCCAGCAGCCAATTGACTAGCGGGAACACCGGGGAGCTGTTTTTT,CASSQLTSGNTGELFF
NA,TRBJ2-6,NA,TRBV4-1,TGCGCCAGCAGCCAAGTCCATTCTGGGGCCAACGTCCTGACTTTC,CASSQVHSGANVLTF
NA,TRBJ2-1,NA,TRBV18,TGTGCCAGCTCACCGCCGGGAGCTGGGATTAATGAGCAGTTCTTC,CASSPPGAGINEQFF
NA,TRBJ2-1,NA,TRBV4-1,TGCGCCAGCAGCCAAACAGGTTCCTACAATGAGCAGTTCTTC,CASSQTGSYNEQFF
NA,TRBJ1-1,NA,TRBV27,TGTGCCAGCAGTTTAACGATCGCAGGTTTGTACACTGAAGCTTTCTTT,CASSLTIAGLYTEAFF
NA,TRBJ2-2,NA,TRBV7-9,TGTGCCAGCAGCTCCCCGGGCAGCCTCGGGGCCGGGGAGCTGTTTTTT,CASSSPGSLGAGELFF
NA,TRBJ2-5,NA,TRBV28,TGTGCCAGCAGTGTAGGTGTCGGAGGGCCGGGAGAGACCCAGTACTTC,CASSVGVGGPGETQYF
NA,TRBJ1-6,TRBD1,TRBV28,TGTGCCACACGTGGTTGGGGGGACAGTGAAATGAATTCACCCCTCCACTTT,CATRGWGDSEMNSPLHF
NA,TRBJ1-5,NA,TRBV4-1,TGCGCCAGCAGTAGGGGTGCAGGTCAGCCCCAGCATTTT,CASSRGAGQPQHF
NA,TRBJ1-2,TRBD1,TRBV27,TGTGCCAGCAGACCATTTGGGGACAGGGGGCTCAATTATGGCTACACCTTC,CASRPFGDRGLNYGYTF
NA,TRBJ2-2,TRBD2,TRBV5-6,TGTGCCAGCAGCCTGGGGGGGGCCGGGGAGCTGTTTTTT,CASSLGGAGELFF
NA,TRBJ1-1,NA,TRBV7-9,TGTGCCAGCAGCTTAGCGGCAGAGAACACTGAAGCTTTCTTT,CASSLAAENTEAFF
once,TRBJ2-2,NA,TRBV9,TGTGCCAGCAGCGCAGGGACTGCGAACACCGGGGAGCTGTTTTTT,CASSAGTANTGELFF